This T cell receptor (beta chain) is drawn from a study of blood T cell repertoires in COVID-19. Study-wide background: T cells, B-cell-depleted T cells, or PBMCs provided the cDNA or gDNA that served as material.

This CDR3 is built from 15 residues. V dropped 10 bases and J dropped 0; count of bases not matched to a gene: 12. This clone was seen once. In the source study's methods: Scientists estimated how many nucleated cells there were by amplifying reference gene primers. TCRdb's copy holds only in-frame clones and misses some; the assay was immunoSEQ multiplex PCR. V and J calls and clone size are copied from that table; D and trimming were computed from the DNA. The sample contains roughly 77,000 clones, approximately 85% of which appear only once. V gene TRBV6-7 combines with J gene TRBJ2-7; 7 bases line up with TRBD2. TRBV6-7 is annotated as an ORF whose role is uncertain. The sequencing sample was made of peripheral blood. The receptor was isolated from a human donor in a cohort sampled during active COVID-19. The CDR3 spells CAIGPARERSYEQYF. The CDR3 DNA sequence: TGTGCCATAGGGCCGGCGCGGGAGCGCTCCTACGAGCAGTACTTC.